This T cell receptor beta chain is drawn from a study of CD8 T cells in Susac syndrome. RNA, at roughly 0.45 to 1 ug, was reverse transcribed with random hexamers. Via MiXCR, TCRdb re-called the immunoSEQ multiplex PCR reads, giving one row per CDR3 protein. The table shows 150,000 to 200,000 distinct CDR3 sequences, with roughly 95% occurring only once. The CDR3 totals 16 residues. V lost 5 bases, J lost 2 bases, and 16 bases lay in between. Germline CDR1 reads SEHNR; CDR2 reads FQNEAQ (reference sequence). The specimen was CD8+ T cells from PBMCs. The rearrangement uses TRBV7-9 and TRBJ2-1; either TRBD1 or TRBD2 may fit D (6 bases each). The receptor was derived from a human donor with multiple sclerosis. CDR3 in amino acids: CASSTREGGAYNEQFF. CDR3 bases: TGTGCCAGCAGCACCCGAGAGGGGGGAGCCTACAATGAGCAGTTCTTC.